Shown below are 22 T cell receptor beta chains from a single sample sequenced in a study of T cells in localized non-small cell lung cancer. TCRdb's table, derived via immunoSEQ multiplex PCR, lists solely in-frame clones and lacks some. The repertoire holds roughly 38,000 clones, with around 83% as singletons. The material was peripheral blood, obtained before any cancer treatment. These receptors came from a woman aged 18-49 years with stage III lung adenocarcinoma.

The chain links TRBV11-2 to TRBJ1-1; TRBD1 agrees at 7 bases. Germline V lookup: CDR1 SGHAT, CDR2 FQNNGV. This CDR3 is built from 14 residues. V trimming: 4 bases; J trimming: 5 bases; junction bases outside the gene matches: 7. The chain's CDR3 is CASSYRGRETEAFF. CDR3 in DNA: TGTGCCAGCAGCTATAGGGGGCGCGAGACTGAAGCTTTCTTT.

The gene calls are TRBV1 and TRBJ1-5; TRBD1, the table's D call, was not compared with the DNA. TRBV1 represents a pseudogene. The CDR3 consists of 20 residues. The chain's CDR3 is CTSSQNMKGARIYSNQPQHF. The CDR3 DNA reads TGCACCAGCAGCCAAAATATGAAGGGGGCACGGATTTATAGCAATCAGCCCCAGCATTTT.

The J gene is TRBJ1-2, the V gene TRBV29-1, with 8 bases fitting TRBD1. Germline V lookup: CDR1 SQVTM, CDR2 ANQGSEA. Unmatched junction bases numbered 3, after V lost 1 base and J lost 5 bases. The CDR3 totals 13 residues. The CDR3 DNA reads TGCAGCGTTGAAGCAGGGGGCGGGTATGGCTACACCTTC. This codes for CSVEAGGGYGYTF.

The rearrangement links TRBV9 to TRBJ2-3; 12 bases are shared with TRBD2. From germline, CDR1 is SGDLS and CDR2 YYNGEE. V was pared by 5 bases and J by 2 bases, with 3 bases of the junction left unmatched. CDR3 length equals 15 residues. The chain's CDR3 is CASRASGGATDTQYF. As DNA, the CDR3 is TGTGCCAGCAGGGCTAGCGGGGGGGCCACAGATACGCAGTATTTT.

This chain joins TRBV5-4 and TRBJ1-2, with TRBD1 matching over 9 bases. Germline trimming cut 4 bases from V and 7 bases from J; bases unmatched to any gene: 5. This CDR3 is 13 amino acids long. CDR1 and CDR2 (germline): SGHNT, YYREEE (reference sequence). DNA of the CDR3: TGTGCCAGCAGCCCCGGGACAGGGATTGGCTACACCTTC. Translating it yields CASSPGTGIGYTF.

The genes are TRBV5-4 and TRBJ2-3; D remains unclear. The V end was cut by 4 bases, the J end by 0 bases, with 3 bases between. CDR1 and CDR2 (germline): SGHNT, YYREEE (reference sequence). This CDR3 spans 12 amino acids. CDR3 region: CASSTSTDTQYF. The CDR3 DNA reads TGTGCCAGCAGCACAAGCACAGATACGCAGTATTTT.

The rearrangement joins TRBV5-6 to TRBJ1-1, with D tentatively TRBD1 (6 bases). The CDR3 consists of 17 residues. Germline V gene data show CDR1 as SGHDT and CDR2 as YYEEEE. Trimming removed 2 bases from V and 0 bases from J, with 17 bases in between. CDR3 protein: CASSLRLDGQMNTEAFF. In DNA, the CDR3 is TGTGCCAGCAGCTTAAGATTGGATGGACAGATGAACACTGAAGCTTTCTTT.

As to this clone: The junction shows a germline mismatch at one end, possibly a read error. V gene TRBV6-1 combines with J gene TRBJ1-1; TRBD1 matches at 9 bases. Germline V CDR1 and CDR2: MNHNS, SASEGT. The CDR3 is 18 residues long. CDR3 in DNA: TGTGCCAGCAGTGACCTTACAGGGGGCGCGGGTTGGAACGCTGAAGCTTTCTTT. Protein: CASSDLTGGAGWNAEAFF.

The chain joins TRBV5-1 to TRBJ2-3; TRBD2 agrees at 8 bases. V was pared by 3 bases and J by 6 bases, with 6 bases of the junction left unmatched. CDR1 and CDR2 from the germline V gene are SGHRS and YFSETQ. This CDR3 contains 14 residues. In DNA, the CDR3 is TGCGCCAGCAGCTCCGGACTAGCTTCGGATACGCAGTATTTT. It yields the protein CASSSGLASDTQYF.

A single count supports this clone. V gene TRBV5-1 combines with J gene TRBJ1-1; no clear D gene. Germline V gene sequence: CDR1 SGHRS, CDR2 YFSETQ. The CDR3 covers 13 residues. V lost 4 bases and J lost 3, with 10 bases in between. Here the CDR3 DNA reads TGCGCCAGCAGCGTAAGTGGGTACACTGAAGCTTTCTTT. Protein: CASSVSGYTEAFF.

The chain employs TRBV2 and TRBJ2-7; D unclear. The germline gives CDR1 SNHLY, CDR2 FYNNEI. The CDR3 extends over 12 amino acids. V lost 7 bases to trimming and J lost 2 bases, with 9 bases between them. The CDR3 region has the DNA TGTGCCAGCAACCAAGGGACCTACGAGCAGTACTTC. As protein: CASNQGTYEQYF.

The V call is TRBV14, the J call TRBJ2-7, with D maybe TRBD1 (5 bases). V shed 4 bases and J shed 3 bases, with 10 bases lying between them. This CDR3 is built from 13 residues. Germline V CDR1 and CDR2: SGHDN, FVKESK. The CDR3 bases are TGTGCCAGCAGCCCAGGGATGGTCTACGAGCAGTACTTC. Protein: CASSPGMVYEQYF.

V and J are TRBV11-2 and TRBJ1-6, with no clear D. The germline CDR1 and CDR2 sequences are SGHAT and FQNNGV. V shed 5 bases and J shed 9 bases, with 17 bases lying between them. The CDR3 spans 15 residues. This chain's CDR3 is CASSPDAQTASPLHF. Here the CDR3 DNA reads TGTGCCAGCAGCCCGGATGCCCAAACGGCTTCACCCCTCCACTTT.

The CDR3, as DNA: TGCGCCAGCACCGCTTCGCGGTTGGATGAGCAGTTCTTC. It translates to CASTASRLDEQFF. The genes are TRBV5-1 and TRBJ2-1; no definite D call. The CDR3 is made up of 13 amino acids. Trimming left V 6 bases short and J 8 bases short, with 15 bases between. Germline V gives CDR1 SGHRS, CDR2 YFSETQ. The full variable domain, completed using reference TRBV5-1 and TRBJ2-1, is KAGVTQTPRYLIKTRGQQVTLSCSPISGHRSVSWYQQTPGQGLQFLFEYFSETQRNKGNFPGRFSGRQFSNSRSEMNVSTLELGDSALYLCASTASRLDEQFFGPGTRLTVL.

The rearrangement links TRBV29-1 to TRBJ1-5, with D uncertain. CDR1 is SQVTM, CDR2 ANQGSEA, per germline. The CDR3 is made up of 15 amino acids. Trimming pared 7 bases from V and 15 bases from J, leaving 31 bases between. DNA for the CDR3: TGCAGCGATAATCGTTTGAGTGGACTCCTTTCCCTTTTGCATTTT. This translates into CSDNRLSGLLSLLHF.

This rearrangement joins TRBV5-1 to TRBJ1-2, with TRBD1 identical over 7 bases. Germline CDR1 reads SGHRS; CDR2 reads YFSETQ. V shed 0 bases, J shed 8 bases, and the junction held 4 bases outside the gene matches. This CDR3 comprises 13 residues. The CDR3 region has the DNA TGCGCCAGCAGCTTGGAGGGGGCGCAGGGCTACACCTTC. It encodes CASSLEGAQGYTF.

V usage is TRBV2 and J usage is TRBJ1-4, with unresolved D. V gave up 6 bases and J gave up 7 bases, with 18 bases separating them. The CDR3 covers 15 residues. Germline CDR1 is SNHLY and CDR2 is FYNNEI. The DNA for the CDR3 is TGTGCCAGCAGGATCTCAGAGAGAGGGATTGAAAAACTGTTTTTT. Protein sequence: CASRISERGIEKLFF. The full variable domain, rest sourced from reference TRBV2 and TRBJ1-4, is EPEVTQTPSHQVTQMGQEVILRCVPISNHLYFYWYRQILGQKVEFLVSFYNNEISEKSEIFDDQFSVERPDGSNFTLKIRSTKLEDSAMYFCASRISERGIEKLFFGSGTQLSVL.

In this sample, this clone turned up once. This chain uses TRBV14 with TRBJ2-6, with 7 nucleotides matching TRBD1. The ends lost 4 bases at V and 2 bases at J; junction bases unmatched: 5. Germline V gene sequence: CDR1 SGHDN, CDR2 FVKESK. This CDR3 has 16 residues. The CDR3 region has the DNA TGTGCCAGCAGCCTTTTAGGGACAGCTGGGGCCAACGTCCTGACTTTC. Amino acids: CASSLLGTAGANVLTF.

The gene calls are TRBV28 and TRBJ2-6; possibly TRBD1 for D (5 bases). Germline values: CDR1 MDHEN, CDR2 SYDVKM. The CDR3 sequence is 16 residues long. The V gene lost 6 bases and the J gene lost 5 bases, with 17 bases spanning the gap. The CDR3 here is CASSSGRRVRANVLTF. Written as DNA, the CDR3 is TGTGCCAGCAGCTCTGGGCGCAGGGTGAGGGCCAACGTCCTGACTTTC.

V and J are TRBV29-1 and TRBJ2-1; either TRBD1 or TRBD2 may fit D (6 bases each). V was cut by 7 bases and J by 6 bases, with 13 bases left in between. CDR1 is SQVTM, CDR2 ANQGSEA, per germline. The CDR3 totals 12 residues. The chain's CDR3 is CSAVGGGNEQFF. The CDR3 DNA follows: TGCAGCGCCGTTGGAGGGGGCAATGAGCAGTTCTTC.

This chain joins TRBV7-9 and TRBJ2-1; 7 bases agree with TRBD2. The germline V gene encodes CDR1 SEHNR and CDR2 FQNEAQ (reference sequence). The CDR3 runs to 15 residues. After removal of 7 bases from V and 2 bases from J, the junction contained 8 bases not matched to a gene. The CDR3 reads CASTLGGGPYNEQFF. DNA of the CDR3: TGTGCCAGCACCTTGGGCGGGGGACCCTACAATGAGCAGTTCTTC.

V usage is TRBV11-2 and J usage is TRBJ1-1, with D perhaps TRBD1 (5 bases). The CDR3 length is 14 residues. CDR1 SGHAT and CDR2 FQNNGV come from the germline V gene. The V end lost 6 bases, the J end lost 1 base, and 12 bases lay between the germline ends. The CDR3 sequence is CASRPGTGNTEAFF. CDR3 DNA: TGTGCCAGCAGGCCTGGGACGGGGAACACTGAAGCTTTCTTT. Full variable domain (outside the CDR3, taken from reference TRBV11-2 and TRBJ1-1): EAGVAQSPRYKIIEKRQSVAFWCNPISGHATLYWYQQILGQGPKLLIQFQNNGVVDDSQLPKDRFSAERLKGVDSTLKIQPAKLEDSAVYLCASRPGTGNTEAFFGQGTRLTVV.